The 29 T cell receptor beta chains listed next were all sequenced from one sample in a study of T cells in Graves' hyperthyroidism and ophthalmopathy (dated by TCRdb to the late 2010s). The method behind the library was multiplex PCR. Sequenced on an Illumina HiSeq 2000. Amplification of TCR beta CDR3 regions was carried out from RNA transcripts. The first round of RT-PCR for the TCR CDR3 was performed with the HTBI primer set and the Qiagen OneStep RT-PCR kit. The public reads were run again by TCRdb, first through fastp at Q25 and then through MiXCR, and only productive beta chains were kept. Rows are combined by CDR3 protein, so each entry shows the most common genes and DNA. The sample table shows about 280,000 distinct CDR3 sequences, and approximately 26% are seen once. The ten most abundant clones make up roughly 24% of the sample. The sequenced sample consisted of blood. Receptors originate from a man between 35 and 55 years old with Graves' hyperthyroidism that later progressed to Graves' ophthalmopathy.

This clonotype was recorded at least ten times. The chain employs TRBV19 and TRBJ1-5; 8 nucleotides align to TRBD1. The germline V gene has CDR1 LNHDA and CDR2 SQIVND (reference sequence). The CDR3 extends over 15 amino acids. The V and J ends lost 4 bases and 3 bases, in that order; junction bases with no gene match: 5. The CDR3 sequence is CASSRTRGHNQPQHF. As DNA, the CDR3 is TGTGCCAGTAGTAGAACCAGGGGGCACAATCAGCCCCAGCATTTT.

In this sample, this clonotype turned up many times. Just one base apart from a much larger clone, this may be a read error. The J gene is TRBJ2-2, the V gene TRBV7-8, with unresolved D. The CDR3 is 15 amino acids. The germline V gene encodes CDR1 SGHVS and CDR2 FQNEAQ. CDR3 nucleotide sequence: TGTGCCAGCAGCTTTACTCCCCAGAACGCCGGGGAGCTGTTTTTT. Protein sequence: CASSFTPQNAGELFF.

This chain links TRBV6-5 with TRBJ1-1; the match to TRBD1 covers 12 bases. Trimming at V came to 0 bases and at J to 3 bases, leaving 2 bases not matched to a gene. The CDR3 loop spans 16 amino acids. The V gene's germline CDR1 is MNHEY and CDR2 SVGAGI. In DNA, the CDR3 is TGTGCCAGCAGTTACTCGGGACAGGGGGCTTACACTGAAGCTTTCTTT. Its protein is CASSYSGQGAYTEAFF.

This clonotype showed up many times. The chain joins TRBV27 to TRBJ1-2, with TRBD1 matching 7 bases. This CDR3 comprises 14 residues. From germline, CDR1 is MNHEY and CDR2 SMNVEV (reference sequence). J was trimmed by 1 base and V by 7 bases; bases with no gene match: 6. The CDR3 DNA reads as TGTGCCAGCAAATTAAGACAGGGTAACTATGGCTACACCTTC. This encodes CASKLRQGNYGYTF.

This clonotype appeared many times. The gene calls are TRBV6-5 and TRBJ2-7; unclear D gene. The V gene's germline CDR1 is MNHEY and CDR2 SVGAGI. V shed 5 bases and J shed 7 bases, with 21 bases lying between them. This CDR3 has 15 amino acids. The DNA of the CDR3 is TGTGCCAGCAGTACCTCGGGCCATATTGTAGAGGAGCAGTACTTC. Protein sequence: CASSTSGHIVEEQYF.

The CDR3 nucleotides are TGTGCCAGCAGGAGGACGGACACAGAGACCCAGTACTTC. This encodes CASRRTDTETQYF. The chain combines TRBV7-2 with TRBJ2-5; D perhaps matches TRBD1 (5 bases). CDR1 and CDR2 (germline): SGHTA, FQGNSA. Trimming took off 6 bases at V and 4 bases at J, with 12 bases between the two ends. The CDR3 runs 13 residues.

The table lists this clonotype with many counts. The rearrangement joins TRBV6-1 to TRBJ1-5; a possible D gene is TRBD1 (5 bases). CDR1 MNHNS and CDR2 SASEGT come from the germline V gene. The CDR3 runs 13 residues. The germline V and J ends were trimmed by 5 bases and 4 bases, with 9 bases remaining between them. The CDR3 nucleotides read TGTGCCAGCAGTCCGGGACCAAATCAGCCCCAGCATTTT. Protein sequence: CASSPGPNQPQHF.

Ten or more counts support this clonotype. The chain joins TRBV14 to TRBJ2-5; D ambiguous. CDR3 length: 12 amino acids. Trimming took off 2 bases at V and 4 bases at J, with 5 bases between the two ends. The germline CDR1 and CDR2 sequences are SGHDN and FVKESK. In DNA, the CDR3 is TGTGCCAGCAGCCAAACTCGAGAGACCCAGTACTTC. Its protein product is CASSQTRETQYF.

At least ten counts were recorded for this clonotype. Mismatch with germline at one junction end may stem from a read error. CDR3 DNA: TGCGCCAGCAGCCTCCAGGGGGGGGCCTACGAGCAGTACTTC. As protein: CASSLQGGAYEQYF. The V and J genes are TRBV7-2 and TRBJ2-7; D possibly matches TRBD1 or TRBD2 (7 bases each). The CDR3 length is 14 residues. Germline V gene lookup returns CDR1 SGHTA and CDR2 FQGNSA.

This clonotype was found many times. The V call is TRBV2, the J call TRBJ2-5; D unresolved. Germline CDR1 is SNHLY and CDR2 is FYNNEI. The CDR3 consists of 10 residues. V dropped 8 bases and J dropped 4 bases, with 5 bases sitting between them. CDR3 sequence: CASGVETQYF. CDR3 coding DNA: TGTGCCAGCGGGGTAGAGACCCAGTACTTC.

This clonotype was counted many times. This chain connects TRBV12-3 or TRBV12-4 to TRBJ1-1; D may be TRBD1 (6 bases). This CDR3 is 11 amino acids long. V was shortened by 3 bases and J by 11 bases, with 10 bases between the two germline ends. The CDR3 sequence is CASSFGGLAFF. The CDR3 DNA reads as TGTGCCAGCAGTTTTGGGGGGCTGGCTTTCTTT.

Here the CDR3 DNA reads TGCGCCAGCAGCTTCTACCTTGGACGGCAGGCTAACTATGGCTACACCTTC. Residues: CASSFYLGRQANYGYTF. The chain combines TRBV5-1 with TRBJ1-2; D is undetermined. The CDR3 sequence is 17 residues long. The V end was cut by 2 bases, the J end by 0 bases, with 17 bases between. Germline V gives CDR1 SGHRS, CDR2 YFSETQ.

This clonotype was observed many times. The chain joins TRBV12-3 or TRBV12-4 to TRBJ1-1, with D perhaps TRBD1 (5 bases). CDR3 length equals 14 residues. V was pared by 6 bases and J by 9 bases, with 20 bases between. The CDR3 coding sequence is TGTGCCAGCAGCCAGGGTCGGACCTACTTACAAGCTTTCTTT. It is translated as CASSQGRTYLQAFF.

This clonotype has a count of ten or more. This chain joins TRBV6-5 and TRBJ1-2; possibly TRBD1 for D (6 bases). Trimming shortened V by 2 bases and J by 4 bases, and 11 bases separated the two germline ends. Per germline, CDR1 MNHEY and CDR2 SVGAGI. CDR3 length: 14 amino acids. CDR3 region: CASSYTDRRYGYTF. DNA for the CDR3: TGTGCCAGCAGTTACACCGACAGGCGCTATGGCTACACCTTC.

This clonotype was counted only a few times. The chain is built from TRBV4-1 and TRBJ2-5; weak D call: TRBD1 (6 bases). This CDR3 is 14 amino acids long. Trimming pared 1 base from V and 5 bases from J, leaving 11 bases between. Germline V gene lookup returns CDR1 MGHRA and CDR2 YSYEKL. CDR3 protein: CASSQGGQGETQYF. In DNA, the CDR3 is TGCGCCAGCAGCCAAGGGGGACAAGGGGAGACCCAGTACTTC.

This clonotype was observed at least ten times. The V call is TRBV7-9, the J call TRBJ2-5, with D perhaps TRBD1 (5 bases). Germline-derived CDR1 and CDR2 are SEHNR and FQNEAQ (reference sequence). Deletions cut 2 bases from V and 5 bases from J, with 15 bases between. This CDR3 is 15 amino acids long. The CDR3 spells CASSLSDRYYETQYF. The CDR3 DNA follows: TGTGCCAGCAGCTTATCTGACAGATACTACGAGACCCAGTACTTC.

This clonotype has at least ten counts. The CDR3 here is CASSRTELAKNIQYF. The CDR3, as DNA: TGCGCCAGCAGCCGGACAGAATTAGCCAAAAACATTCAGTACTTC. The rearrangement links TRBV5-1 to TRBJ2-4; TRBD1 might be the D (6 bases). Germline V lookup: CDR1 SGHRS, CDR2 YFSETQ. The CDR3 is 15 amino acids. With 4 bases removed from V and 0 bases from J, the gap between germline ends came to 11 bases.

This clonotype has a count of ten or more. This rearrangement joins TRBV27 to TRBJ1-6; 9 positions agree with TRBD1. Germline CDR1 reads MNHEY; CDR2 reads SMNVEV (reference sequence). V shed 11 bases, J shed 7 bases, and the junction held 15 bases outside the gene matches. The CDR3 sequence is 16 residues long. The CDR3, as DNA: TGTGCCTCAGGACAGGGGTCACGATGGTCAAATTCACCCCTCCACTTT. Translating it yields CASGQGSRWSNSPLHF.

The chain couples TRBV15 to TRBJ2-7; 8 bases line up with TRBD1. The trim removed 0 bases at V and 2 bases at J, leaving 6 bases unmatched. The CDR3 covers 16 residues. Germline V gives CDR1 LNHNV, CDR2 YYDKDF (reference sequence). The CDR3 DNA sequence: TGTGCCACCAGCAGAGATGATAGGACAGGGACCTACGAGCAGTACTTC. It encodes CATSRDDRTGTYEQYF.

This clonotype has ten or more counts. The junction departs from germline at one end; a sequencing error may be responsible. This chain links TRBV5-1 with TRBJ1-1; 8 nucleotides agree with TRBD1. Germline-derived CDR1 and CDR2 are SGHRS and YFSETQ. The CDR3 contains 14 residues. The CDR3 sequence: CASSSGQAYTEAFF. In DNA, the CDR3 is TGCGCCAGCAGCTCGGGACAGGCATACACGGAAGCTTTCTTT. Drawing the rest from reference TRBV5-1 and TRBJ1-1, the complete variable domain is KAGVTQTPRYLIKTRGQQVTLSCSPISGHRSVSWYQQTPGQGLQFLFEYFSETQRNKGNFPGRFSGRQFSNSRSEMNVSTLELGDSALYLCASSSGQAYTEAFFGQGTRLTVV.

The rearrangement joins TRBV19 to TRBJ1-5; D uncertain. From germline, CDR1 is LNHDA and CDR2 SQIVND (reference sequence). Trimming left V 3 bases short and J 1 base short, with 13 bases between. This CDR3 is 16 amino acids long. For the CDR3, the DNA is TGTGCCAGTAGTATGAGGTGGGTAGGAAGCAATCAGCCCCAGCATTTT. Translated: CASSMRWVGSNQPQHF.

The gene calls are TRBV6-5 and TRBJ2-5; D perhaps matches TRBD2 (5 bases). From germline, CDR1 is MNHEY and CDR2 SVGAGI. This CDR3 has 12 residues. V was cut by 6 bases and J by 7 bases, with 12 bases left in between. The CDR3 loop is CASSTEVGTQYF. CDR3 nucleotides: TGTGCCAGCAGCACGGAGGTGGGGACCCAGTACTTC.

This clonotype was counted many times. The genes are TRBV30 and TRBJ2-7, with D tentatively TRBD1 or TRBD2 (5 bases each). The CDR3 has 15 residues. V lost 1 base and J lost 7, with 20 bases in between. Germline CDR1 is GTSNPN and CDR2 is SVGIG (reference sequence). Written as DNA, the CDR3 is TGTGCCTGGAGTGATGGAGACCCCAATTGGGGGGAGCAGTACTTC. Translation gives CAWSDGDPNWGEQYF.

V gene TRBV24-1 combines with J gene TRBJ1-1; tentative D call: TRBD1 (6 bases). Trimming cost V 1 base and J 14 bases, with 13 bases left between them. Germline CDR1 KGHDR, CDR2 SFDVKD. CDR3 length: 12 amino acids. The CDR3 sequence: CATSDFQDDRFF. The CDR3 DNA sequence: TGTGCCACCAGTGATTTCCAGGACGACAGGTTCTTT.

In its sample, this clonotype was seen many times. V gene TRBV10-3 combines with J gene TRBJ1-2; 7 positions agree with TRBD1. V shed 3 bases and J 6 bases; nucleotides not matched to a gene: 7. The length of the CDR3 is 14 residues. Germline CDR1 is ENHRY and CDR2 is SYGVKD. CDR3 nucleotide sequence: TGTGCCATCAGTGATGACAGGGAGAAGAATGGCTACACCTTC. Its translation: CAISDDREKNGYTF.

This clonotype was counted ten times or more. The chain is built from TRBV4-1 and TRBJ1-2; tentative D call: TRBD1 (5 bases). Germline V CDR1 and CDR2: MGHRA, YSYEKL. V dropped 8 bases and J dropped 0 bases, with 13 bases sitting between them. This CDR3 has 14 amino acids. In nucleotides, the CDR3 is TGCGCCAGCTCCCCCGGGGGAACTAACTATGGCTACACCTTC. Amino acid sequence: CASSPGGTNYGYTF.

This clonotype was seen ten or more times. The chain is built from TRBV5-1 and TRBJ1-1; D gene ambiguous. The V gene's germline CDR1 is SGHRS and CDR2 YFSETQ. This CDR3 region has 16 residues. V lost 0 bases and J lost 1, with 13 bases in between. The CDR3 coding sequence is TGCGCCAGCAGCTTGGAAATCGGCGGTCCGAACACTGAAGCTTTCTTT. As protein: CASSLEIGGPNTEAFF.

This clonotype occurred many times. This chain joins TRBV2 and TRBJ1-6; 7 nucleotides line up with TRBD1. Germline CDR1 reads SNHLY; CDR2 reads FYNNEI. V shed 10 bases, J shed 0 bases, and the junction held 6 bases outside the gene matches. CDR3 size: 15 residues. CDR3 loop: CATGQESSYNSPLHF. The DNA of the CDR3 is TGTGCCACAGGACAGGAAAGCTCCTATAATTCACCCCTCCACTTT.

This clonotype was seen ten or more times. The V and J genes are TRBV12-3 or TRBV12-4 and TRBJ1-2; possible D gene TRBD1, 5 bases. The CDR3 is 12 amino acids. The V gene lost 4 bases and the J gene lost 6 bases, with 9 bases spanning the gap. This chain's CDR3 is CASSSGQHGYTF. The DNA for the CDR3 is TGTGCCAGCAGTTCCGGACAACATGGCTACACCTTC.